This TCR beta chain was recorded in a study of CXCR3-negative and CXCR3-positive naive CD8 T cells. Overall study findings and caveats: More hydrophobic TRB CDR3s were found in CXCR3-positive naive cells than in CXCR3-negative naive cells.

The CDR3 contains 18 residues. Germline V gene lookup returns CDR1 SQVTM and CDR2 ANQGSEA. The libraries of TRB cDNA were prepared using 5' RACE with UMI labels. TCRdb re-called the 5' RACE reads and catalogs CDR3 proteins one per entry, DNA excluded. Across 140,000 to 150,000 distinct CDR3 sequences, the top ten clones capture 0.25% to 0.35% of the sample. With regard to this clonotype: Its cognate antigen is unknown.

The TCR originated in a human donor in good health. Some clones in this sample may be carry-over from other donors' samples. Material for sequencing was naive CXCR3+ CD8+ T cells from blood. The sample's subset: CD45RO-CCR7+CD27+CD95- naive CD8+ T cells expressing CXCR3 (TNR3+). The chain links TRBV29-1 to TRBJ2-3; TCRdb picks TRBD1, but there is no DNA to check that call. Here the CDR3 reads CSVDGGATSLTQIRTQYF.